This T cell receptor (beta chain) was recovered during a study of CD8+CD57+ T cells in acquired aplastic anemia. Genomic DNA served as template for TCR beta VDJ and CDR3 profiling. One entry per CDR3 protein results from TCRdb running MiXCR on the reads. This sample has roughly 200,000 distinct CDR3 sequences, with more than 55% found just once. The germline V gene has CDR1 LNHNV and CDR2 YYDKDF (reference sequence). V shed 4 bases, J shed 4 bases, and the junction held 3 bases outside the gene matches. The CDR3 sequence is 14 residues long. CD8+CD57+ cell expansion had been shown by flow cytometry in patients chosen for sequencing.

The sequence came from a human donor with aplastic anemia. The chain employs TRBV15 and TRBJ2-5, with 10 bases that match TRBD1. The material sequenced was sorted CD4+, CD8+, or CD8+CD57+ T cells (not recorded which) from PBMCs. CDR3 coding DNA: TGTGCCACCAGCACAAGGACAGGGGGAGAGACCCAGTACTTC. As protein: CATSTRTGGETQYF.